The T cell receptor beta chain under discussion was sequenced for a study of molecular identifiers for immune sequencing clone quantification. The CDR3 runs to 15 residues. Germline lookup yields CDR1 LGHNA and CDR2 YSLEER. MiXCR, applied by TCRdb to the PCR reads, yields one record per CDR3 protein. The sample records about 640,000 distinct CDR3 sequences, about 20% being singletons. Points on this clonotype: It may be a read error: a sequence one base away is much more abundant.

The TCR was taken from a human donor in good health. Some libraries in this study had Jurkat cell RNA spiked in. Sequenced: naive CD8+ T cells from blood, with Jurkat cell RNA spiked in. Subset specified: FACS-sorted CD8+CD4-CCR7+CD45RA+ naive T cells. The chain uses TRBV4-3 and TRBJ2-1; the D gene could be TRBD1 or TRBD2 (5 bases each). CDR3 amino acids: CASSRGTDSYNEQSF. DNA of the CDR3: TGCGCCAGCAGCCGAGGGACCGATTCCTACAATGAGCAGTCCTTC.